The 24 T cell receptor beta chains below were found in one sample sequenced in a study of cytotoxic CD8 clonotypes in ibrutinib-treated CLL. Sequencing was performed with immunoSEQ multiplex PCR; in TCRdb, only in-frame clones are kept and a portion is missing. Of around 250,000 clones detected, roughly 70% appear once; the ten largest clones hold roughly 14%. Source: PBMCs, taken after 24 months of ibrutinib treatment. The receptor source for this set is a human donor with chronic lymphocytic leukemia.

The chain has TRBV30 and TRBJ1-5; D remains ambiguous. The CDR3 length is 13 residues. Germline values: CDR1 GTSNPN, CDR2 SVGIG (reference sequence). With 5 bases removed from V and 4 bases from J, the gap between germline ends came to 12 bases. CDR3 nucleotides: TGTGCCTGGGCCCCTGGGGAGAATCAGCCCCAGCATTTT. It codes for CAWAPGENQPQHF.

This clone showed up just a few times. This chain joins TRBV27 and TRBJ1-1; no definite D call. Trimming removed 0 bases at V and 5 bases at J, with 7 bases between. This CDR3 contains 13 residues. Germline V gene lookup returns CDR1 MNHEY and CDR2 SMNVEV (reference sequence). The CDR3 here is CASSLSWETEAFF. As DNA, the CDR3 is TGTGCCAGCAGTTTATCGTGGGAAACTGAAGCTTTCTTT.

V usage is TRBV5-1 and J usage is TRBJ2-7; D uncertain. V lost 0 bases and J lost 6, with 7 bases in between. The CDR3 length is 12 residues. Germline V gene lookup returns CDR1 SGHRS and CDR2 YFSETQ. CDR3 sequence: CASSLGESEQYF. CDR3 nucleotide sequence: TGCGCCAGCAGCTTGGGCGAGAGCGAGCAGTACTTC.

V usage is TRBV6-4 and J usage is TRBJ2-6; unclear D gene. Trimming pared 5 bases from V and 0 bases from J, leaving 11 bases between. The CDR3 totals 16 residues. From germline, CDR1 is MRHNA and CDR2 SNTAGT. The CDR3 sequence: CASSQDGYSGANVLTF. The DNA for the CDR3 is TGTGCCAGCAGTCAGGACGGCTACTCTGGGGCCAACGTCCTGACTTTC.

This chain links TRBV18 with TRBJ2-7; 7 bases line up with TRBD1. This CDR3 spans 13 amino acids. The trim removed 4 bases at V and 4 bases at J, leaving 4 bases unmatched. Germline loops: CDR1 KGHSH, CDR2 LQKENI. The CDR3 loop is CASSQGGEYEQYF. CDR3 nucleotides: TGTGCCAGCTCACAAGGGGGCGAATACGAGCAGTACTTC.

The chain uses TRBV28 and TRBJ1-2, with D possibly matching TRBD1 (6 bases). There are 12 residues in the CDR3. From germline, CDR1 is MDHEN and CDR2 SYDVKM. Between the trimmed V and J ends, which lost 10 bases and 5 bases, there was a span of 14 bases. DNA for the CDR3: TGTGCCACCACCGGGACACCTTATGGCTACACCTTC. Translation: CATTGTPYGYTF.

The V and J genes are TRBV5-6 and TRBJ2-7; the D is unclear. The CDR3 runs to 12 residues. Germline lookup yields CDR1 SGHDT and CDR2 YYEEEE. The germline V and J ends were trimmed by 3 bases and 4 bases, with 8 bases remaining between them. The CDR3 reads CASSSTEYEQYF. The CDR3, as DNA: TGTGCCAGCAGCTCCACCGAATACGAGCAGTACTTC.

This rearrangement joins TRBV9 to TRBJ2-3; 7 bases match TRBD2. Losses at the gene ends were 1 base for V and 2 bases for J; bases not matched to a gene: 7. Germline V gene data show CDR1 as SGDLS and CDR2 as YYNGEE. The CDR3 length is 16 residues. CDR3 protein: CASSVMGLTFTDTQYF. In DNA form, the CDR3 reads TGTGCCAGCAGCGTAATGGGACTAACGTTCACAGATACGCAGTATTTT.

V and J are TRBV2 and TRBJ1-3, with 9 bases lining up with TRBD1. The CDR3 sequence is 19 residues long. Trimming at V came to 7 bases and at J to 5 bases, leaving 21 bases not matched to a gene. From germline, CDR1 is SNHLY and CDR2 FYNNEI. The CDR3 DNA reads as TGTGCCAGCATTTCCCCCAGCTTTACAGGGGGCGATCGTAGAAACACCATATATTTT. It yields the protein CASISPSFTGGDRRNTIYF.

The genes are TRBV6-1 and TRBJ2-5; D not resolved. There are 14 residues in the CDR3. V dropped 5 bases and J dropped 4 bases, with 14 bases sitting between them. Germline V gives CDR1 MNHNS, CDR2 SASEGT. CDR3 in amino acids: CASSPLGPGETQYF. CDR3 in DNA: TGTGCCAGCAGTCCTCTAGGCCCGGGAGAGACCCAGTACTTC.

A remark on this clone: The sample contains more than one DNA sequence encoding this CDR3. The J gene is TRBJ2-7, the V gene TRBV5-1; perhaps TRBD2 as D (6 bases). The V end lost 4 bases, the J end lost 2 bases, and 10 bases lay between the germline ends. Per germline, CDR1 SGHRS and CDR2 YFSETQ. The CDR3 runs to 13 residues. The CDR3 protein is CASSLGGTYEQYF. CDR3 nucleotides: TGCGCCAGCAGCCTGGGAGGCACCTACGAGCAGTACTTC.

In nucleotides, the CDR3 is TGCGCCAGCAGCCAGACAGGTCACGAGACCCAGTACTTC. This translates into CASSQTGHETQYF. The chain couples TRBV5-1 to TRBJ2-5; D may be TRBD1 (6 bases). The CDR3 runs 13 residues. Looked up from germline, CDR1 is SGHRS and CDR2 is YFSETQ. V was pared by 4 bases and J by 5 bases, with 12 bases between.

To note about this clone: The sample carries other DNA sequences with the same CDR3. The chain employs TRBV29-1 and TRBJ2-1; D unclear. The germline V gene encodes CDR1 SQVTM and CDR2 ANQGSEA. V dropped 2 bases and J dropped 2 bases, with 4 bases sitting between them. The CDR3 runs 12 residues. The CDR3 loop reads CSVERAYNEQFF. The CDR3 nucleotides are TGCAGCGTTGAAAGGGCCTACAATGAGCAGTTCTTC.

This clone was seen more than once but under ten times. The gene calls are TRBV19 and TRBJ1-2; D uncertain. Germline-derived CDR1 and CDR2 are LNHDA and SQIVND (reference sequence). V gave up 6 bases and J gave up 4 bases, with 6 bases separating them. This CDR3 is built from 11 residues. The CDR3 here is CASRVGYGYTF. Written as DNA, the CDR3 is TGTGCCAGTAGGGTTGGCTATGGCTACACCTTC.

The CDR3 region has the DNA TGCGCCAGCAGTCAAACCCCGTACCCCCTACAGAACACTGAAGCTTTCTTT. It specifies CASSQTPYPLQNTEAFF. The chain carries TRBV23-1 and TRBJ1-1, with D unclear. TRBV23-1 is an open reading frame, and its role is uncertain. The CDR3 runs 17 residues. The V end lost 2 bases, the J end lost 1 base, and 17 bases lay between the germline ends.

The chain links TRBV5-1 to TRBJ2-2; a weak D match, TRBD2 (5 bases). There are 14 residues in the CDR3. Germline CDR1 is SGHRS and CDR2 is YFSETQ. The V end was cut by 5 bases, the J end by 3 bases, with 11 bases between. This CDR3 reads CASRMDGDTGELFF. The CDR3 DNA sequence: TGCGCCAGCAGGATGGACGGGGACACCGGGGAGCTGTTTTTT. Full variable domain (remainder filled in from reference TRBV5-1 and TRBJ2-2): KAGVTQTPRYLIKTRGQQVTLSCSPISGHRSVSWYQQTPGQGLQFLFEYFSETQRNKGNFPGRFSGRQFSNSRSEMNVSTLELGDSALYLCASRMDGDTGELFFGEGSRLTVL.

The CDR3 DNA follows: TGTGCCAGCAGCTTATCTCGTCGTTCAGAGACCCAGTACTTC. This encodes CASSLSRRSETQYF. The genes are TRBV7-2 and TRBJ2-5; no clear D gene. V dropped 2 bases and J dropped 4 bases, with 11 bases sitting between them. CDR1 and CDR2 (germline): SGHTA, FQGNSA. There are 14 residues in the CDR3.

This clone occurred a few times. The chain has TRBV7-3 and TRBJ2-1, with a tentative D call TRBD2 (6 bases). This CDR3 is 18 amino acids long. The V end lost 0 bases, the J end lost 4 bases, and 19 bases lay between the germline ends. CDR1 SGHTA and CDR2 FQGTGA come from the germline V gene. The CDR3 loop is CASSLTGRLVAEYNEQFF. The DNA of the CDR3 is TGTGCCAGCAGCTTAACTGGGCGGCTGGTAGCGGAATACAATGAGCAGTTCTTC.

Only one count was recorded for this clone. DNA of the CDR3: TGTGCCAGCAAAGGGGGGTATAGCAATCAGCCCCAGCATTTT. Its translation is CASKGGYSNQPQHF. The genes are TRBV27 and TRBJ1-5, with D possibly being TRBD1 (6 bases). V was cut by 7 bases and J by 0 bases, with 10 bases left in between. The CDR3 spans 14 residues. Looked up from germline, CDR1 is MNHEY and CDR2 is SMNVEV (reference sequence).

Comments on this clone: The same CDR3 is also encoded by other DNA sequences in this sample. This chain connects TRBV28 to TRBJ2-1; D is unclear. The germline CDR1 and CDR2 sequences are MDHEN and SYDVKM. The CDR3 is 10 residues long. With 7 bases removed from V and 6 bases from J, the gap between germline ends came to 4 bases. In nucleotides, the CDR3 is TGTGCCAGCACCGGCAATGAGCAGTTCTTC. Its translation: CASTGNEQFF.

V gene TRBV28 combines with J gene TRBJ2-5, with a possible D match to TRBD2 (5 bases). V lost 5 bases and J 5 bases, leaving 21 bases between the germline ends. The length of the CDR3 is 16 residues. Germline lookup yields CDR1 MDHEN and CDR2 SYDVKM. In DNA form, the CDR3 reads TGTGCCAGCAGTCCTTTTTCCCTGACATGGAGGGAGACCCAGTACTTC. Translation: CASSPFSLTWRETQYF. Supplemented by reference TRBV28 and TRBJ2-5, the full variable domain reads DVKVTQSSRYLVKRTGEKVFLECVQDMDHENMFWYRQDPGLGLRLIYFSYDVKMKEKGDIPEGYSVSREKKERFSLILESASTNQTSMYLCASSPFSLTWRETQYFGPGTRLLVL.

The chain uses TRBV7-8 and TRBJ2-5; no firm D call. Trimming pared 5 bases from V and 3 bases from J, leaving 10 bases between. The germline CDR1 and CDR2 sequences are SGHVS and FQNEAQ. The CDR3 runs 13 residues. The CDR3 sequence is CASSRTQEETQYF. The DNA of the CDR3 is TGTGCCAGCAGCCGAACCCAGGAAGAGACCCAGTACTTC.

This clone was seen only a few times. The chain combines TRBV2 with TRBJ1-1; TRBD1 matches 7 bases. J was trimmed by 11 bases and V by 7 bases; bases with no gene match: 7. Looked up from germline, CDR1 is SNHLY and CDR2 is FYNNEI. The CDR3 is made up of 11 amino acids. This CDR3 reads CASTPQGTAFF. CDR3 nucleotide sequence: TGTGCCAGCACCCCACAGGGGACTGCTTTCTTT.

This rearrangement joins TRBV6-1 to TRBJ1-3; TRBD1 is a possible D gene (5 bases). The CDR3 length is 15 residues. V was shortened by 2 bases and J by 4 bases, with 12 bases between the two germline ends. Germline V CDR1 and CDR2: MNHNS, SASEGT. The CDR3 nucleotides are TGTGCCAGCAGTGAAACGTCAGGGTTCGGAAACACCATATATTTT. Protein product: CASSETSGFGNTIYF.